Each of the 25 T cell receptor beta chains below was sequenced from the same sample in a study of T cells after posttransplantation cyclophosphamide. Data came from immunoSEQ multiplex PCR; TCRdb stores just in-frame clones and leaves some out. The sample presents about 12,000 clones, none singletons. The sequenced sample was PBMCs. All receptors derive from a woman aged 40 to 55 in good health, CMV-negative, and a related stem cell transplant donor.

The table lists this clone with many counts. This chain connects TRBV2 to TRBJ1-3; possible D gene TRBD1, 6 bases. V lost 4 bases, J lost 4 bases, and 14 bases lay in between. The CDR3 runs to 15 residues. Germline V CDR1 and CDR2: SNHLY, FYNNEI. Here the CDR3 reads CASSALVGAGNTIYF. In DNA form, the CDR3 reads TGTGCCAGCAGTGCATTAGTGGGGGCGGGAAACACCATATATTTT.

This clone has ten or more counts. The chain is built from TRBV2 and TRBJ1-4, with D tentatively TRBD1 (5 bases). V gave up 7 bases and J gave up 6 bases, with 15 bases separating them. This CDR3 region has 14 residues. The germline V gene has CDR1 SNHLY and CDR2 FYNNEI. The CDR3 protein is CASKGKGWDEKLFF. The CDR3 DNA is TGTGCCAGCAAGGGGAAAGGGTGGGATGAAAAACTGTTTTTT.

Many counts were recorded for this clone. The chain joins TRBV6-5 to TRBJ1-5; D is ambiguous. V was clipped by 7 bases and J by 7 bases, with 17 bases between them. CDR1 and CDR2 from the germline V gene are MNHEY and SVGAGI. The CDR3 extends over 14 amino acids. CDR3 loop: CASKKVGQQQPQHF. CDR3 in DNA: TGTGCCAGCAAAAAAGTAGGGCAGCAGCAGCCCCAGCATTTT.

This clone was found many times. The chain uses TRBV5-6 and TRBJ1-6; D call uncertain. The CDR3 runs 15 residues. Germline CDR1 and CDR2: SGHDT and YYEEEE. V was trimmed by 3 bases and J by 0 bases, leaving 7 bases between them. This CDR3 is CASSSDGSYNSPLHF. CDR3 in DNA: TGTGCCAGCAGCTCAGATGGCTCCTATAATTCACCCCTCCACTTT.

The chain links TRBV29-1 to TRBJ1-2; the D gene is possibly TRBD1 (5 bases). V was cut by 6 bases and J by 2 bases, with 13 bases left in between. The CDR3 has 13 residues. Germline values: CDR1 SQVTM, CDR2 ANQGSEA. CDR3: CSVSGGVNYGYTF. DNA for the CDR3: TGCAGCGTAAGCGGGGGGGTGAACTATGGCTACACCTTC.

At least ten counts were recorded for this clone. This rearrangement joins TRBV7-2 to TRBJ2-5; 7 bases are a match to TRBD2. With V trimmed by 1 base and J by 4 bases, 3 bases remained unmatched. Germline CDR1 is SGHTA and CDR2 is FQGNSA. This CDR3 spans 14 amino acids. CDR3 nucleotides: TGTGCCAGCAGCTTAGGAGGCGGGAGAGAGACCCAGTACTTC. It codes for CASSLGGGRETQYF.

This clone was observed many times. V is TRBV18 and J is TRBJ2-5, with D possibly matching TRBD2 (5 bases). Germline V CDR1 and CDR2: KGHSH, LQKENI. The CDR3 spans 12 residues. With 2 bases removed from V and 5 bases from J, the gap between germline ends came to 6 bases. CDR3 region: CASSPSGETQYF. The CDR3 nucleotides read TGTGCCAGCTCACCATCGGGGGAGACCCAGTACTTC.

This clone occurred a few times. V gene TRBV4-2 combines with J gene TRBJ2-7, with D perhaps matching TRBD1 (8 bases). Germline CDR1 is LGHNA and CDR2 is YNFKEQ. Trimming pared 1 base from V and 2 bases from J, leaving 18 bases between. The CDR3 is 17 amino acids. CDR3 bases: TGTGCCAGCAGCCAAGCCCCTGGACAGGGAGGGGCCTACGAGCAGTACTTC. This codes for CASSQAPGQGGAYEQYF.

Ten or more counts support this clone. This chain links TRBV29-1 with TRBJ1-4; no reliable D call. Germline V gene sequence: CDR1 SQVTM, CDR2 ANQGSEA. The CDR3 sequence is 12 residues long. Trimming took 4 bases from V and 2 from J, leaving 5 bases between them. The CDR3 coding sequence is TGCAGCGTTGTCGTCACTAATGAAAAACTGTTTTTT. It codes for CSVVVTNEKLFF.

This chain uses TRBV9 with TRBJ2-4; 8 nucleotides align to TRBD2. Unmatched junction bases numbered 24, after V lost 4 bases and J lost 0 bases. Germline CDR1 is SGDLS and CDR2 is YYNGEE. The CDR3 is made up of 22 amino acids. The CDR3 loop reads CASSPKPSGYLEGLEAKNIQYF. The CDR3 bases are TGTGCCAGCAGCCCAAAACCTTCAGGTTATCTGGAGGGACTAGAAGCCAAAAACATTCAGTACTTC. Variable domain in full (rest from reference TRBV9 and TRBJ2-4): DSGVTQTPKHLITATGQRVTLRCSPRSGDLSVYWYQQSLDQGLQFLIQYYNGEERAKGNILERFSAQQFPDLHSELNLSSLELGDSALYFCASSPKPSGYLEGLEAKNIQYFGAGTRLSVL.

There are many counts of this clone. CDR3 loop: CASTPGTGGEYEQYF. The CDR3 coding sequence is TGTGCCAGCACCCCAGGGACAGGGGGCGAGTACGAGCAGTACTTC. The chain recombines TRBV6-2 or TRBV6-3 with TRBJ2-7; 12 bases are shared with TRBD1. CDR3 length: 15 residues. The V and J ends lost 7 bases and 4 bases, in that order; junction bases with no gene match: 8. Germline assignment: CDR1 MNHEY and CDR2 SVGEGT.

This clone was seen at least ten times. The chain combines TRBV6-2 or TRBV6-3 with TRBJ2-2; D gene unclear. CDR3 length: 13 residues. V was shortened by 2 bases and J by 3 bases, with 4 bases between the two germline ends. Germline V CDR1 and CDR2: MNHEY, SVGEGT. CDR3 sequence: CASSYPYTGELFF. The CDR3 bases are TGTGCCAGCAGTTACCCATACACCGGGGAGCTGTTTTTT.

In its sample, this clone was seen many times. The chain uses TRBV5-1 and TRBJ2-5; TRBD1 aligns across 8 bases. The CDR3 extends over 15 amino acids. V lost 6 bases and J lost 7; bases outside the gene matches: 14. Germline assignment: CDR1 SGHRS and CDR2 YFSETQ. Here the CDR3 reads CASNPLGGQGLTQYF. In DNA form, the CDR3 reads TGCGCCAGCAACCCATTGGGAGGACAGGGTCTGACCCAGTACTTC.

This clone has ten or more counts. The rearrangement uses TRBV6-4 and TRBJ2-1; D is ambiguous. This CDR3 region has 16 residues. Trimming stripped 6 bases from V and 4 bases from J, with 19 bases between. In germline, CDR1 is MRHNA, CDR2 SNTAGT. For the CDR3, the DNA is TGTGCCAGCAGCGATGAATTCGCGGCGTCTTACAATGAGCAGTTCTTC. It encodes CASSDEFAASYNEQFF.

There are many counts of this clone. CDR3 sequence reads: CASSEGIAGGDTDTQYF. The CDR3 bases are TGTGCCAGCAGTGAAGGCATAGCGGGGGGCGACACAGATACGCAGTATTTT. V and J are TRBV6-1 and TRBJ2-3, with TRBD2 matching 10 bases. Unmatched junction bases numbered 6, after V lost 1 base and J lost 2 bases. Germline loops: CDR1 MNHNS, CDR2 SASEGT. CDR3 size: 17 residues.

The chain joins TRBV11-2 to TRBJ2-5, with a tentative D call TRBD2 (7 bases). Germline values: CDR1 SGHAT, CDR2 FQNNGV. This CDR3 comprises 15 residues. V lost 1 base and J lost 1, with 10 bases in between. The CDR3 DNA follows: TGTGCCAGCAGCTTAGCGGGGGGCCTCCAAGAGACCCAGTACTTC. Translating it yields CASSLAGGLQETQYF.

This clone was picked up many times. CDR3 sequence (DNA): TGTGCCAGCAGTCCCCGGGACAGGGATTATTCACCCCTCCACTTT. Its protein is CASSPRDRDYSPLHF. This chain connects TRBV12-3 or TRBV12-4 to TRBJ1-6; 9 bases match TRBD1. V was clipped by 5 bases and J by 8 bases; unmatched bases: 7. CDR3 size: 15 residues.

This clone was seen many times. The CDR3 DNA reads as TGTGCCAGCAACCTAGCGGGGGCCATGAACACAGATACGCAGTATTTT. As protein: CASNLAGAMNTDTQYF. The chain recombines TRBV7-8 with TRBJ2-3; 10 bases match TRBD2. Losses at the gene ends were 7 bases for V and 2 bases for J; bases not matched to a gene: 9. The CDR3 extends over 16 amino acids. Germline CDR1 is SGHVS and CDR2 is FQNEAQ.

This clone was picked up many times. V usage is TRBV14 and J usage is TRBJ2-7; no definite D call. CDR1 and CDR2 from the germline V gene are SGHDN and FVKESK. V was trimmed by 3 bases and J by 6 bases, leaving 15 bases between them. The length of the CDR3 is 14 residues. The CDR3 loop is CASSQVLSSGEQYF. The DNA of the CDR3 is TGTGCCAGCAGCCAGGTTTTGTCCAGTGGCGAGCAGTACTTC.

This clone has a count of ten or more. The chain combines TRBV14 with TRBJ2-6; D may be TRBD2 (6 bases). CDR1 SGHDN and CDR2 FVKESK come from the germline V gene. Trimming cost V 4 bases and J 1 base, with 14 bases left between them. This CDR3 region has 17 residues. CDR3 sequence (DNA): TGTGCCAGCAGCCCGTGGGGGGAACCTTCTGGGGCCAACGTCCTGACTTTC. As protein: CASSPWGEPSGANVLTF.

The sample holds many counts of this clone. The V call is TRBV10-2, the J call TRBJ1-2; D remains ambiguous. Trimming took 8 bases from V and 7 from J, leaving 20 bases between them. This CDR3 contains 14 residues. CDR1 WSHSY and CDR2 SAAADI come from the germline V gene. The CDR3 spells CASYVSQARGGYTF. Here the CDR3 DNA reads TGCGCCAGCTACGTCTCTCAAGCGCGGGGTGGCTACACCTTC.

This clone was observed many times. The chain recombines TRBV2 with TRBJ2-7, with a tentative D call TRBD1 (6 bases). With 5 bases removed from V and 1 base from J, the gap between germline ends came to 12 bases. Germline loops: CDR1 SNHLY, CDR2 FYNNEI. The CDR3 loop spans 14 amino acids. The CDR3 spells CASSPRGISYEQYF. In DNA form, the CDR3 reads TGTGCCAGCAGTCCCAGGGGTATTTCCTACGAGCAGTACTTC.

The gene calls are TRBV5-6 and TRBJ2-5; D unresolved. The CDR3 has 11 residues. V was shortened by 1 base and J by 5 bases, with 3 bases between the two germline ends. Germline assignment: CDR1 SGHDT and CDR2 YYEEEE. CDR3 DNA: TGTGCCAGCAGCTTGAGGGAGACCCAGTACTTC. Amino acid sequence: CASSLRETQYF.

There are many counts of this clone. The chain uses TRBV11-2 and TRBJ2-1; 8 bases map to TRBD2. CDR1 and CDR2 from the germline V gene are SGHAT and FQNNGV. With 2 bases clipped from V and 6 bases from J, the junction kept 3 bases outside the gene matches. The CDR3 contains 14 residues. CDR3 loop: CASSLQLAANEQFF. DNA of the CDR3: TGTGCCAGCAGCTTACAACTAGCGGCCAATGAGCAGTTCTTC.

The table lists this clone with many counts. The chain is built from TRBV27 and TRBJ1-6, with D perhaps matching TRBD1 (6 bases). This CDR3 has 18 residues. V gave up 2 bases and J gave up 2 bases, with 16 bases separating them. Germline V gene sequence: CDR1 MNHEY, CDR2 SMNVEV (reference sequence). CDR3 DNA sequence: TGTGCCAGCAGTTTAACCCTACAGGGAAAAACCTATAATTCACCCCTCCACTTT. Protein sequence: CASSLTLQGKTYNSPLHF.